Each of the 25 T cell receptor beta chains below was sequenced from the same sample in a study of response to subunit inactivated influenza vaccine. Each CDR3 protein gets one entry after TCRdb re-called the RT-PCR reads with MiXCR. Among 630,000 or so distinct CDR3 sequences listed, approximately 14% were seen once. The input for sequencing was PBMCs from blood, taken 11 to 12 days after vaccination. The receptors were gathered from a man over 45 who received an inactivated influenza vaccine.

This clonotype was recorded a few times. The chain recombines TRBV5-4 with TRBJ2-5; no definite D call. The CDR3 contains 13 residues. In germline, CDR1 is SGHNT, CDR2 YYREEE (reference sequence). With 0 bases removed from V and 6 bases from J, the gap between germline ends came to 9 bases. In DNA, the CDR3 is TGTGCCAGCAGCTTGGACATTCTAAAGACCCAGTACTTC. It specifies CASSLDILKTQYF.

The V gene is TRBV9, the J gene TRBJ1-1; TRBD1 might be the D (5 bases). This CDR3 is built from 15 residues. V lost 5 bases to trimming and J lost 8 bases, with 22 bases between them. Germline CDR1 SGDLS, CDR2 YYNGEE. The CDR3 loop reads CASRRSSSRDLEAFF. Here the CDR3 DNA reads TGTGCCAGCAGGCGATCATCCTCCAGGGATTTAGAAGCTTTCTTT. The variable domain in full, with the rest retrieved from reference TRBV9 and TRBJ1-1, is DSGVTQTPKHLITATGQRVTLRCSPRSGDLSVYWYQQSLDQGLQFLIQYYNGEERAKGNILERFSAQQFPDLHSELNLSSLELGDSALYFCASRRSSSRDLEAFFGQGTRLTVV.

The V gene is TRBV7-6, the J gene TRBJ1-3, with TRBD1 identical over 7 bases. The CDR3 extends over 15 amino acids. Looked up from germline, CDR1 is SGHVS and CDR2 is FNYEAQ. Germline trimming cut 5 bases from V and 4 bases from J; bases unmatched to any gene: 8. CDR3 residues: CASSPGQDSGNTIYF. The CDR3 region has the DNA TGTGCCAGCAGCCCCGGACAGGATTCGGGAAACACCATATATTTT.

The chain combines TRBV4-1 with TRBJ2-2; tentative D call: TRBD1 (7 bases). Germline V CDR1 and CDR2: MGHRA, YSYEKL. The CDR3 totals 15 residues. V dropped 4 bases and J dropped 3 bases, with 12 bases sitting between them. CDR3 in amino acids: CASSPGGKYTGELFF. Written as DNA, the CDR3 is TGCGCCAGCAGCCCAGGGGGGAAGTACACCGGGGAGCTGTTTTTT.

This clonotype was counted at least ten times. This chain links TRBV6-2 or TRBV6-3 with TRBJ1-1, with D possibly matching TRBD1 (6 bases). The germline CDR1 and CDR2 sequences are MNHEY and SVGEGT. V lost 4 bases and J lost 4, with 16 bases in between. The CDR3 covers 15 residues. CDR3 in amino acids: CASSSPRRGATEAFF. CDR3 coding DNA: TGTGCCAGCAGTTCTCCCCGTCGGGGGGCCACTGAAGCTTTCTTT.

The chain joins TRBV20-1 to TRBJ2-3; 10 bases map to TRBD2. V shed 6 bases, J shed 1 base, and the junction held 7 bases outside the gene matches. Germline assignment: CDR1 DFQATT and CDR2 SNEGSKA (reference sequence). The CDR3 loop spans 15 amino acids. The CDR3 reads CSASRTSGRTDTQYF. CDR3 in DNA: TGCAGTGCCTCCCGGACTAGCGGCCGCACAGATACGCAGTATTTT.

This chain links TRBV12-3 or TRBV12-4 with TRBJ2-3; the match to TRBD1 covers 10 bases. The V and J ends lost 8 bases and 2 bases, in that order; junction bases with no gene match: 7. The CDR3 is made up of 15 amino acids. The CDR3 protein is CASGGGQGYTDTQYF. The CDR3 nucleotides read TGTGCCAGCGGGGGGGGACAGGGGTACACAGATACGCAGTATTTT.

The J gene is TRBJ1-5, the V gene TRBV6-5; D gene unclear. From germline, CDR1 is MNHEY and CDR2 SVGAGI. The CDR3 is made up of 15 amino acids. Deletions cut 0 bases from V and 1 base from J, with 7 bases between. CDR3 DNA: TGTGCCAGCAGTTACTCTAAAAGGAGCAATCAGCCCCAGCATTTT. Translating gives CASSYSKRSNQPQHF.

At least ten counts were recorded for this clonotype. The chain combines TRBV3-1 with TRBJ2-2, with 8 bases that match TRBD1. The CDR3 runs 16 residues. Germline V gene lookup returns CDR1 LGHDT and CDR2 YNNKEL (reference sequence). Germline trimming cut 5 bases from V and 5 bases from J; bases unmatched to any gene: 10. The CDR3 nucleotides read TGTGCCAGCAGCAGGACGTCCAGGGGGCGAACCGGGGAGCTGTTTTTT. Residues: CASSRTSRGRTGELFF.

This clonotype was recorded at least ten times. The chain combines TRBV20-1 with TRBJ2-7; 8 nucleotides match TRBD2. The CDR3 is 12 amino acids. J was trimmed by 7 bases and V by 0 bases; bases with no gene match: 2. Germline loops: CDR1 DFQATT, CDR2 SNEGSKA (reference sequence). The CDR3 DNA is TGCAGTGCTAGAGACGGGAGGGGAGAGCAGTACTTC. Amino acids: CSARDGRGEQYF.

This clonotype has more than one count but fewer than ten. The V gene is TRBV12-3 or TRBV12-4, the J gene TRBJ1-2; tentatively, D is TRBD1 (5 bases). Trimming left V 6 bases short and J 7 bases short, with 12 bases between. CDR3 length: 12 amino acids. For the CDR3, the DNA is TGTGCCAGCAGAATTGGGACGGCTGGCTACACCTTC. This translates into CASRIGTAGYTF.

The chain links TRBV3-1 to TRBJ2-3; D gene ambiguous. Deletions cut 1 base from V and 2 bases from J, with 4 bases between. The CDR3 length is 13 residues. Germline V gives CDR1 LGHDT, CDR2 YNNKEL (reference sequence). The CDR3 region has the DNA TGTGCCAGCAGCCAAGCCTTCACAGATACGCAGTATTTT. This sequence encodes CASSQAFTDTQYF.

The table lists this clonotype with a few counts. The genes are TRBV6-2 or TRBV6-3 and TRBJ2-1, with D perhaps matching TRBD1 (5 bases). The CDR3 is 15 amino acids. Germline V gene data show CDR1 as MNHEY and CDR2 as SVGEGT. V was trimmed by 7 bases and J by 5 bases, leaving 18 bases between them. CDR3 in amino acids: CASNFGRLGDNEQFF. In DNA, the CDR3 is TGTGCCAGCAACTTTGGCAGGCTAGGGGACAATGAGCAGTTCTTC.

The rearrangement links TRBV9 to TRBJ2-1, with a possible D match to TRBD2 (5 bases). V was clipped by 0 bases and J by 3 bases, with 10 bases between them. Germline V gene lookup returns CDR1 SGDLS and CDR2 YYNGEE. CDR3 length equals 15 residues. The CDR3 loop reads CASSVGAGRYNEQFF. The DNA for the CDR3 is TGTGCCAGCAGCGTAGGTGCGGGTCGCTACAATGAGCAGTTCTTC.

The J gene is TRBJ2-1, the V gene TRBV19; 8 bases are shared with TRBD2. Trimming at V came to 4 bases and at J to 4 bases, leaving 9 bases not matched to a gene. The CDR3 has 16 amino acids. The V gene's germline CDR1 is LNHDA and CDR2 SQIVND (reference sequence). The CDR3 DNA follows: TGTGCCAGTAGTACCCGGACTAGCACATTTTACAATGAGCAGTTCTTC. This codes for CASSTRTSTFYNEQFF. The whole variable domain, remainder taken from reference TRBV19 and TRBJ2-1, is DGGITQSPKYLFRKEGQNVTLSCEQNLNHDAMYWYRQDPGQGLRLIYYSQIVNDFQKGDIAEGYSVSREKKESFPLTVTSAQKNPTAFYLCASSTRTSTFYNEQFFGPGTRLTVL.

This clonotype appeared a few times. The chain couples TRBV9 to TRBJ2-2; TRBD2 aligns across 12 bases. Unmatched junction bases numbered 9, after V lost 5 bases and J lost 10 bases. CDR3 length: 15 amino acids. Germline V CDR1 and CDR2: SGDLS, YYNGEE. This CDR3 reads CASSAGTSGSVELFF. The CDR3 DNA sequence: TGTGCCAGCAGTGCCGGGACTAGCGGGTCAGTGGAGCTGTTTTTT.

Only a few counts were recorded for this clonotype. The chain recombines TRBV9 with TRBJ2-3; 12 nucleotides align to TRBD2. Looked up from germline, CDR1 is SGDLS and CDR2 is YYNGEE. This CDR3 region has 16 residues. The V segment lost 3 bases and the J segment 4 bases; nucleotides outside the gene matches: 6. Written as DNA, the CDR3 is TGTGCCAGCAGCGCCCCACTAGCGGGAGGATCAGATACGCAGTATTTT. Translated: CASSAPLAGGSDTQYF.

The V call is TRBV3-1, the J call TRBJ2-7, with D maybe TRBD2 (7 bases). V was trimmed by 2 bases and J by 0 bases, leaving 11 bases between them. This CDR3 region has 15 residues. Looked up from germline, CDR1 is LGHDT and CDR2 is YNNKEL (reference sequence). The CDR3 here is CASSQRGGRSYEQYF. The CDR3 DNA follows: TGTGCCAGCAGCCAAAGGGGGGGCCGCTCCTACGAGCAGTACTTC.

This clonotype was counted a few times. CDR3: CASNQRGGSFEAFF. CDR3 sequence (DNA): TGCGCCAGCAACCAGAGAGGGGGTAGCTTTGAAGCTTTCTTT. The chain joins TRBV5-1 to TRBJ1-1, with D perhaps TRBD1 (6 bases). The CDR3 sequence is 14 residues long. CDR1 is SGHRS and CDR2 is YFSETQ in the germline V gene. V was shortened by 6 bases and J by 7 bases, with 19 bases between the two germline ends. Using reference TRBV5-1 and TRBJ1-1 for the parts outside the CDR3, the full variable domain is KAGVTQTPRYLIKTRGQQVTLSCSPISGHRSVSWYQQTPGQGLQFLFEYFSETQRNKGNFPGRFSGRQFSNSRSEMNVSTLELGDSALYLCASNQRGGSFEAFFGQGTRLTVV.

CDR3 nucleotides: TGTGCCAGCAGTTTTACAGGGGGAGAGCGGCTGTTTTTT. Protein: CASSFTGGERLFF. J is TRBJ1-4 and V is TRBV12-3 or TRBV12-4, with 8 bases fitting TRBD1. The junction had 8 bases not matched to a gene; V was cut back by 3 bases and J by 14 bases. CDR3 size: 13 residues.

J is TRBJ2-2 and V is TRBV3-1; no definite D call. Per germline, CDR1 LGHDT and CDR2 YNNKEL (reference sequence). Trimming pared 4 bases from V and 6 bases from J, leaving 15 bases between. This CDR3 comprises 15 residues. The DNA of the CDR3 is TGTGCCAGCAGCCCGACTGGTAGAGGTCCCGGGGAGCTGTTTTTT. Amino acid sequence: CASSPTGRGPGELFF.

This clonotype has a handful of counts. V is TRBV2 and J is TRBJ2-1; weak D call: TRBD2 (6 bases). CDR3 length equals 16 residues. Germline V CDR1 and CDR2: SNHLY, FYNNEI. Trimming left V 4 bases short and J 0 bases short, with 13 bases between. This chain's CDR3 is CASSALAVSSYNEQFF. In nucleotides, the CDR3 is TGTGCCAGCAGTGCCTTAGCGGTAAGCTCCTACAATGAGCAGTTCTTC.

This clonotype was seen a few times. The J gene is TRBJ2-3, the V gene TRBV7-9; a weak D match, TRBD2 (6 bases). Trimming pared 1 base from V and 8 bases from J, leaving 13 bases between. The germline V gene encodes CDR1 SEHNR and CDR2 FQNEAQ (reference sequence). The CDR3 is 14 amino acids. CDR3 nucleotides: TGTGCCAGCAGCTTAGACGGGGAGGTTAGTACGCAGTATTTT. This sequence encodes CASSLDGEVSTQYF.

This clonotype came up a few times. J is TRBJ2-7 and V is TRBV20-1; D unclear. Germline CDR1 is DFQATT and CDR2 is SNEGSKA (reference sequence). CDR3 length equals 14 residues. V lost 6 bases and J 2 bases, leaving 17 bases between the germline ends. DNA of the CDR3: TGCAGTGCGACCCCGGATAGGGTCACCTACGAGCAGTACTTC. It encodes CSATPDRVTYEQYF.

The J gene is TRBJ2-6, the V gene TRBV28; 13 bases fit TRBD2. The germline V gene encodes CDR1 MDHEN and CDR2 SYDVKM. CDR3 length: 18 amino acids. Trimming removed 6 bases from V and 0 bases from J; junction bases left unmatched: 5. CDR3 amino acids: CASSPGLAGRSGANVLTF. The DNA for the CDR3 is TGTGCCAGCAGCCCGGGACTAGCGGGGCGCTCTGGGGCCAACGTCCTGACTTTC. Full variable domain (rest looked up from reference TRBV28 and TRBJ2-6): DVKVTQSSRYLVKRTGEKVFLECVQDMDHENMFWYRQDPGLGLRLIYFSYDVKMKEKGDIPEGYSVSREKKERFSLILESASTNQTSMYLCASSPGLAGRSGANVLTFGAGSRLTVL.